This T cell receptor beta chain came from a study of blood T cell repertoires in COVID-19. Profiled with immunoSEQ multiplex PCR; TCRdb holds only in-frame clones, not every one. The sample has under 300,000 clones, about nine tenths seen once. Clinical history reported by participants formed the basis on which cohorts were assigned. The trim removed 4 bases at V and 2 bases at J, leaving 7 bases unmatched. The CDR3 runs to 16 residues. Germline CDR1 MNHEY, CDR2 SMNVEV (reference sequence). The sample taken for sequencing was PBMCs or T cells enriched from blood (not recorded which). The chain has TRBV27 and TRBJ2-1, with 8 bases aligning to TRBD2. The sequence was collected from a human donor in a cohort exposed to, infected with or recovered from COVID-19 (not recorded which). The donor label of this sample is uncertain. In DNA form, the CDR3 reads TGTGCCAGCAGTTCCCCACTAGCGGCGACCTACAATGAGCAGTTCTTC. As protein: CASSSPLAATYNEQFF.